This T cell receptor (beta chain) was observed in a study of regulatory T cells in long-lasting Graves disease. Study overall: Prior antithyroid drug treatment in newly diagnosed Graves' patients lasted under 3 months. The study, taken as a whole, reports: The sample size was small, and this may have reduced accuracy. The study found persistent patients shared more public clonotypes (more than 2,500) than new patients (about 990).

CDR3 length: 16 residues. Per the germline V gene, CDR1 is SGDLS and CDR2 is YYNGEE. Trimming at V came to 3 bases and at J to 1 base, leaving 5 bases not matched to a gene. Time point in this sample: newly diagnosed GD, antithyroid drugs for less than 3 months. TCR sequences were obtained from RNA taken from PBMCs. This clonotype occurred a few times. The antigen is unknown. Arm-PCR of CDR3 regions with iRepertoire HTBI primers generated TCR beta libraries. Each CDR3 protein gets one entry after TCRdb re-called the multiplex PCR reads with MiXCR. The sample includes 360,000 or so distinct CDR3 sequences, roughly 12% of them seen just once. The data were also submitted as part of a second study, on T cells in Graves' hyperthyroidism and ophthalmopathy.

Sequenced material: peripheral blood mononuclear cells (PBMCs), taken at new diagnosis, from a patient treated with antithyroid drugs. The sequence came from a young woman with Graves disease. The chain links TRBV9 to TRBJ2-3, with 10 bases identical to TRBD1. The CDR3 bases are TGTGCCAGCAGCGAGGACAGGGGGGGGGGCACAGATACGCAGTATTTT. Protein sequence: CASSEDRGGGTDTQYF.